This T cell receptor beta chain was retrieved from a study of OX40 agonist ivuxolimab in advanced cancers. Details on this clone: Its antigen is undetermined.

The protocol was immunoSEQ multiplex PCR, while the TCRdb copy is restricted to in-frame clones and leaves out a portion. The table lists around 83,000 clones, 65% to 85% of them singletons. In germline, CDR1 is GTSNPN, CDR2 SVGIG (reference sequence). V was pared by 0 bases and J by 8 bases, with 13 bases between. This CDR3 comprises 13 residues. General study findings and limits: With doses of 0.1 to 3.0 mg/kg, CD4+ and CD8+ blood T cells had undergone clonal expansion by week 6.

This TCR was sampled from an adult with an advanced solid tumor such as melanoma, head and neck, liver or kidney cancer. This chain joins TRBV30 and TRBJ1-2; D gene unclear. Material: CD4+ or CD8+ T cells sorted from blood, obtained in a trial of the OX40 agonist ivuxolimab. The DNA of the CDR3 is TGTGCCTGGAGTGTACACCCGGCGGAAGGCTACACCTTC. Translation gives CAWSVHPAEGYTF.